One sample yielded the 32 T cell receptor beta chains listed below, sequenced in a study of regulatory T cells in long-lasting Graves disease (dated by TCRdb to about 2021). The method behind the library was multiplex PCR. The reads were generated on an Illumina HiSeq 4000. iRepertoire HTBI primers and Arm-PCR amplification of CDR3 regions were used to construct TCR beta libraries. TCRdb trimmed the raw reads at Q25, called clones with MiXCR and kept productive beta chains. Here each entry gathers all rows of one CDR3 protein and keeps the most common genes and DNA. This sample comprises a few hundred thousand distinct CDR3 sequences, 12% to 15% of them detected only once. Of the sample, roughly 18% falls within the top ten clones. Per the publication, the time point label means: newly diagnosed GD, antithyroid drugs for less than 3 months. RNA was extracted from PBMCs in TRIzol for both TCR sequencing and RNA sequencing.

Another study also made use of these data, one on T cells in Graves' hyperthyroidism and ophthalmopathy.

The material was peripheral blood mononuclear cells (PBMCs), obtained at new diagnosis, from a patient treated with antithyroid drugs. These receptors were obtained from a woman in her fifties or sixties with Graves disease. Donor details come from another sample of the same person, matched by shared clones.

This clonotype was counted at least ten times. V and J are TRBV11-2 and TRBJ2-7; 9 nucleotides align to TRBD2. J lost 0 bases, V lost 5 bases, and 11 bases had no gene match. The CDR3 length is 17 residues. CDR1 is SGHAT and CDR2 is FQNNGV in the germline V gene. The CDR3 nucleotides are TGTGCCAGCAGCCAGGCGGGGGGGGGGTACAGCTCCTACGAGCAGTACTTC. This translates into CASSQAGGGYSSYEQYF.

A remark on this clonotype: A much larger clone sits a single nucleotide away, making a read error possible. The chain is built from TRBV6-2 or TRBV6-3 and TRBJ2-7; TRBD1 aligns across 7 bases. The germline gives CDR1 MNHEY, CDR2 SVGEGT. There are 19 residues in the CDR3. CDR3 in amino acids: CASSCPGQALSPYSYEQCF. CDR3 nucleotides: TGTGCCAGCAGTTGCCCAGGACAGGCCCTGTCCCCCTACTCCTACGAGCAGTGCTTC.

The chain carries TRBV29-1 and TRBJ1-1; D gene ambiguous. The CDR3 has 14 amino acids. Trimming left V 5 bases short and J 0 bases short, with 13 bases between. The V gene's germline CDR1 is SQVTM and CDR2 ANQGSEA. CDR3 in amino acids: CSVFPHPMNTEAFF. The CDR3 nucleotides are TGCAGCGTTTTTCCCCACCCAATGAACACTGAAGCTTTCTTT.

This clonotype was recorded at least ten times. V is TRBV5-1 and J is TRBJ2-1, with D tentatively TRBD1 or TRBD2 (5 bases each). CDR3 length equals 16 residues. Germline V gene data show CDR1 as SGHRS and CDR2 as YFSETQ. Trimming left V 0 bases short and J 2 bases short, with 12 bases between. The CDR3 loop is CASSLAGTAAYNEQFF. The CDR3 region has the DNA TGCGCCAGCAGCTTGGCTGGGACGGCCGCCTACAATGAGCAGTTCTTC.

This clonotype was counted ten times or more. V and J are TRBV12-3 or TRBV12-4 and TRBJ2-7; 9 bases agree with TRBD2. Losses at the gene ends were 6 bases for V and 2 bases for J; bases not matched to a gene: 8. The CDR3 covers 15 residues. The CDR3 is CASRDASGTTYEQYF. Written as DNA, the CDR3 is TGTGCCAGCAGAGACGCTAGCGGGACCACCTACGAGCAGTACTTC.

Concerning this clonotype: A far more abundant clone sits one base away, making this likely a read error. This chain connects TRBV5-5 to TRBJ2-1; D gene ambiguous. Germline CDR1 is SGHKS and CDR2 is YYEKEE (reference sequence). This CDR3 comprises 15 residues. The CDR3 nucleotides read TGTGCCAGCAGCTTGGATCTCGGGTATTACAATGGGCAGTTCTTC. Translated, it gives CASSLDLGYYNGQFF.

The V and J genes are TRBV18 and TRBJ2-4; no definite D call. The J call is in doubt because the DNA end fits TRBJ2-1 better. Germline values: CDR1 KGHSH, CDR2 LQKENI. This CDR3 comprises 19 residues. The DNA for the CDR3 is TGTGCCAGCTCACCCACCCCCGTGACATCCAGCAAAGCCAAAAACATTCAGTTCTTC. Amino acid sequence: CASSPTPVTSSKAKNIQFF.

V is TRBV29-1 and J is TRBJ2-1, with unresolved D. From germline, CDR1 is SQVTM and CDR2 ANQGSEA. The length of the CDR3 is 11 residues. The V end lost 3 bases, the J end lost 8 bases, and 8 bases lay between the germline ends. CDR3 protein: CSVDRGHEQFF. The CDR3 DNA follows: TGCAGCGTTGATCGAGGCCATGAGCAGTTCTTC.

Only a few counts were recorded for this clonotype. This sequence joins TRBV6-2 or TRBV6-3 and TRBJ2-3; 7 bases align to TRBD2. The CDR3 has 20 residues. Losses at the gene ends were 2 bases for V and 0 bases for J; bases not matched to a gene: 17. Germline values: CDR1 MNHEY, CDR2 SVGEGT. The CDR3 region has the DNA TGTGCCAGCAGTTACCCCGGGACTATTCGTTTCCGGATGAGCACAGATACGCAGTATTTT. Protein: CASSYPGTIRFRMSTDTQYF.

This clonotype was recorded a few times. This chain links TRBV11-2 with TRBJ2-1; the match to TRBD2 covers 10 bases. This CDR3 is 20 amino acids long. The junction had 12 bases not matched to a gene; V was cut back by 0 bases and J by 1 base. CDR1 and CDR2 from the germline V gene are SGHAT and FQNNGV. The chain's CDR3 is CASSLDFGLAAALSYNEQFF. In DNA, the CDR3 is TGTGCCAGCAGCTTAGATTTTGGACTAGCGGCAGCCCTTTCCTACAATGAGCAGTTCTTC.

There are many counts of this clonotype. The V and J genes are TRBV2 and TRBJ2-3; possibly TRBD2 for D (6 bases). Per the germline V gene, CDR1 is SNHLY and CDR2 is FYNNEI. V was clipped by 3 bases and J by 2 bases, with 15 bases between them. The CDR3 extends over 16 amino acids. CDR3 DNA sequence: TGTGCCAGCAGTGAGGTCCTAGCGACCAACACAGATACGCAGTATTTT. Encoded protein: CASSEVLATNTDTQYF.

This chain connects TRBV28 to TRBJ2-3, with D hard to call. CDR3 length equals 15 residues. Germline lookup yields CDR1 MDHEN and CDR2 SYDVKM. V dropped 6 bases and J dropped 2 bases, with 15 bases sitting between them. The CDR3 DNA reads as TGTGCCAGCAGCCCGGCGTTGGCCCTCACAGATACGCAGTATTTT. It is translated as CASSPALALTDTQYF. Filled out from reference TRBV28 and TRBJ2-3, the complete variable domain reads DVKVTQSSRYLVKRTGEKVFLECVQDMDHENMFWYRQDPGLGLRLIYFSYDVKMKEKGDIPEGYSVSREKKERFSLILESASTNQTSMYLCASSPALALTDTQYFGPGTRLTVL.

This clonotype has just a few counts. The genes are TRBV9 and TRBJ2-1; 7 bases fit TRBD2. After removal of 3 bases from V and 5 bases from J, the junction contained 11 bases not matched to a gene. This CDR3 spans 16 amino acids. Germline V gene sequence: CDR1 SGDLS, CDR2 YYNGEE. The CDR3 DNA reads TGTGCCAGCAGCGCGCGATCCGGGAGGACCAACAATGAGCAGTTCTTC. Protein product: CASSARSGRTNNEQFF.

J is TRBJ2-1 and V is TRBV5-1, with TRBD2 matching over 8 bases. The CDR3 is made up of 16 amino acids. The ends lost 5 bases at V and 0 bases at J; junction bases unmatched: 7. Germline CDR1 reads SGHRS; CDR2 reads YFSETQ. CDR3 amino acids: CASRNGLAVSYNEQFF. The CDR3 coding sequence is TGCGCCAGCAGGAATGGACTAGCTGTCTCCTACAATGAGCAGTTCTTC.

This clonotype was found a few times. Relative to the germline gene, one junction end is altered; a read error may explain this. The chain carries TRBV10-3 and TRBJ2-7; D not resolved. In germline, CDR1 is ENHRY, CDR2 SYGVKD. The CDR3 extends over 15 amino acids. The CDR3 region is CAISSSKKSSCEQYF. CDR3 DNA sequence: TGTGCCATCAGTTCGTCGAAAAAGAGCTCCTGCGAGCAGTACTTC.

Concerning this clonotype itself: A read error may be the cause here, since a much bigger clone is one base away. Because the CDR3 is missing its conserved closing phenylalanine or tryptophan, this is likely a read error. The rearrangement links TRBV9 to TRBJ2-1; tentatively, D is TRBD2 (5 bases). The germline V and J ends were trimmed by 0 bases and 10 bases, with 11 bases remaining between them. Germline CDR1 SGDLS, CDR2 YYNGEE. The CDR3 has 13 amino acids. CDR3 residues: CASSVVTRGEQFY. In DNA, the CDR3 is TGTGCCAGCAGCGTAGTGACACGCGGGGAGCAGTTCTAC.

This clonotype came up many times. The CDR3 spells CAWMFSGTGVEETQYF. The DNA for the CDR3 is TGTGCCTGGATGTTTTCCGGGACAGGGGTGGAAGAGACCCAGTACTTC. The chain carries TRBV30 and TRBJ2-5; 10 bases match TRBD1. Germline V gene sequence: CDR1 GTSNPN, CDR2 SVGIG (reference sequence). The CDR3 covers 16 residues. V was pared by 4 bases and J by 3 bases, with 11 bases of the junction left unmatched.

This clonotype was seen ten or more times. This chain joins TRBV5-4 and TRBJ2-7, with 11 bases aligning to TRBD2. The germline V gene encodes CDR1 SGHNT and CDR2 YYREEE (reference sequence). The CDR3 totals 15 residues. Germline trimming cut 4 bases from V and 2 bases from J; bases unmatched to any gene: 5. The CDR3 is CASSQTSGRAYEQYF. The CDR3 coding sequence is TGTGCCAGCAGCCAAACTAGCGGGAGAGCCTACGAGCAGTACTTC.

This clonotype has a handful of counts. CDR3 sequence reads: CASSQGGWAHNEQFF. In DNA, the CDR3 is TGCGCCAGCAGCCAAGGGGGGTGGGCCCACAATGAGCAGTTCTTC. V usage is TRBV4-1 and J usage is TRBJ2-1; perhaps D is TRBD1 or TRBD2 (5 bases each). Trimming cost V 1 base and J 5 bases, with 12 bases left between them. The CDR3 runs 15 residues. The germline gives CDR1 MGHRA, CDR2 YSYEKL.

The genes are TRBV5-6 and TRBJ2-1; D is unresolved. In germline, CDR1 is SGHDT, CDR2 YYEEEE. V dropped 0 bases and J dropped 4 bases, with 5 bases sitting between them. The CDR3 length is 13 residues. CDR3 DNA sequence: TGTGCCAGCAGCTTGGGGAAGTACAATGAGCAGTTCTTC. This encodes CASSLGKYNEQFF.

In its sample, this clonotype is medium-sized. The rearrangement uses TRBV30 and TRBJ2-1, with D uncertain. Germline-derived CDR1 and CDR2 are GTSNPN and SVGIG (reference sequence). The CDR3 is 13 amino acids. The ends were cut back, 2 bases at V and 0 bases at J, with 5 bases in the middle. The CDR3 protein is CAWSSSSYNEQFF. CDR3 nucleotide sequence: TGTGCCTGGAGTTCCAGCTCCTACAATGAGCAGTTCTTC.

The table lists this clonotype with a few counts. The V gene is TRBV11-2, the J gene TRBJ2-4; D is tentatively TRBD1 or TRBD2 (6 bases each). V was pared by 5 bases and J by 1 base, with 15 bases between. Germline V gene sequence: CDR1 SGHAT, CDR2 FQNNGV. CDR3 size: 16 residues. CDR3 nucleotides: TGTGCCAGCAGCAACTCGTGGGGGGCGGCCAAAAACATTCAGTACTTC. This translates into CASSNSWGAAKNIQYF.

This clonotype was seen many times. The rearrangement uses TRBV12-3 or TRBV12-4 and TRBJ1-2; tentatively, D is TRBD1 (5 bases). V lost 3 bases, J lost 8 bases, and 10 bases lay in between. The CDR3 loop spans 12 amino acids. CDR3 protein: CASSFSGDGYTF. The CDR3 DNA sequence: TGTGCCAGCAGTTTCAGTGGGGACGGCTACACCTTC.

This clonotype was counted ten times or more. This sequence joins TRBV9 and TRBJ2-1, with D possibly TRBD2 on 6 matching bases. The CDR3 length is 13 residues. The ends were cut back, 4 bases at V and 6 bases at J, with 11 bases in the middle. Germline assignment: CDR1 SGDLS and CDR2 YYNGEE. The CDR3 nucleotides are TGTGCCAGCAGCTTCCCGGGAGCCAATGAGCAGTTCTTC. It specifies CASSFPGANEQFF.

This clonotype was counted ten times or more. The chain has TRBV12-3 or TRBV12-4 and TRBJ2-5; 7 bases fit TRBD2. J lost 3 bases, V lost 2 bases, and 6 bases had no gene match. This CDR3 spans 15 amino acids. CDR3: CASSLREEIKETQYF. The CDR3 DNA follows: TGTGCCAGCAGTTTACGGGAGGAGATCAAAGAGACCCAGTACTTC.

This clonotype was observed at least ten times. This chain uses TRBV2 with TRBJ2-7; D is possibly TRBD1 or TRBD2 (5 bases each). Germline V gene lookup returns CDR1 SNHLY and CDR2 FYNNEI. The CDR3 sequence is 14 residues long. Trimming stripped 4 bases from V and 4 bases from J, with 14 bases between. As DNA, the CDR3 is TGTGCCAGCAGTGTTGACGGGACGGTGTACGAGCAGTACTTC. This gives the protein CASSVDGTVYEQYF.

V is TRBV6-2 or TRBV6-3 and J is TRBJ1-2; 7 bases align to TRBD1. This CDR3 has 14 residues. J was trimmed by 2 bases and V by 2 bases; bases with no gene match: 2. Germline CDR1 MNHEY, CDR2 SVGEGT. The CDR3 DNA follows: TGTGCCAGCAGTTACACAGGGGAAAACTATGGCTACACCTTC. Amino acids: CASSYTGENYGYTF.

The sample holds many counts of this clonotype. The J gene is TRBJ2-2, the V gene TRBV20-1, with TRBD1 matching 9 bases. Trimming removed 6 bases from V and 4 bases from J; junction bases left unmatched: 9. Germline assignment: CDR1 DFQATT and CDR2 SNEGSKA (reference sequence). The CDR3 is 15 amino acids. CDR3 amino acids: CSADNPGQGTGELFF. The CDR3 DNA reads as TGCAGTGCCGACAATCCGGGACAGGGCACCGGGGAGCTGTTTTTT.

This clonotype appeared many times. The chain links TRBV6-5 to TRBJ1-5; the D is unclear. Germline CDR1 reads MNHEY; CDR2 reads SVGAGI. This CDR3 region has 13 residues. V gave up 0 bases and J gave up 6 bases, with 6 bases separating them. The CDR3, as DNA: TGTGCCAGCAGTTACTCAGCCGGTCAGCCCCAGCATTTT. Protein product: CASSYSAGQPQHF.

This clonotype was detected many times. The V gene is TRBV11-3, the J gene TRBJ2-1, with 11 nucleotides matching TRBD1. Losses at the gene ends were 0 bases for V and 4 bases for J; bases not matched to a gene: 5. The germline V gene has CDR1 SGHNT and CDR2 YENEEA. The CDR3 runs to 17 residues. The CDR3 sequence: CASSLDGRDRGYNEQFF. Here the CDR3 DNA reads TGTGCCAGCAGCTTAGATGGCCGGGACAGGGGGTACAATGAGCAGTTCTTC.

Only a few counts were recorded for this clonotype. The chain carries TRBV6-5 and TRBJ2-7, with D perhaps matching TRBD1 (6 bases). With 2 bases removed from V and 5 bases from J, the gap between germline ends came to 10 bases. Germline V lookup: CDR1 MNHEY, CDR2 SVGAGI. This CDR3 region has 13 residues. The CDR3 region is CASSYRQVDEQYF. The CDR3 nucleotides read TGTGCCAGCAGTTACCGACAGGTCGACGAGCAGTACTTC.

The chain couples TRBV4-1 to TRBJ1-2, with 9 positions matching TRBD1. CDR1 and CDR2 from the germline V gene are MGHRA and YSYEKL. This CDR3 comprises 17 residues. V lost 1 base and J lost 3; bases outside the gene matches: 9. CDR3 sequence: CASSQGLTGGLDYGYTF. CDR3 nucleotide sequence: TGCGCCAGCAGCCAAGGACTAACAGGGGGCCTGGACTATGGCTACACCTTC.